This T cell receptor beta chain was identified in a study of beta chain features in type 1 diabetes. Points from the study as a whole: TCRB repertoires of naive, central memory and Treg cells appeared more similar among patients than among healthy donors. A cDNA-based sequencing approach could over-represent cells with high TCR expression. When VDJ junctions were examined, type 1 diabetes patients showed fewer insertions and more deletions.

The isolated RNA, all of it, was reverse transcribed, so expressed TCRB transcripts were what got sequenced. Data came from immunoSEQ multiplex PCR; TCRdb stores just in-frame clones and leaves some out. The repertoire holds under 800,000 clones, with around 16% as singletons. For this clone: The antigen is undetermined.

Germline CDR1 SEHNR, CDR2 FQNEAQ (reference sequence). CDR3 length: 15 amino acids. V lost 1 base and J 3 bases, leaving 10 bases between the germline ends. Sequenced input: naive CD4+ T cells from blood. The clonotype comes from a man in his late teens or twenties in good health. V and J are TRBV7-9 and TRBJ1-5; D possibly corresponds to TRBD1 (5 bases). The CDR3, as DNA: TGTGCCAGCAGCTTAGGGGGGGAATTCAATCAGCCCCAGCATTTT. Translated: CASSLGGEFNQPQHF. The whole variable domain, filled in from reference TRBV7-9 and TRBJ1-5, reads DTGVSQNPRHKITKRGQNVTFRCDPISEHNRLYWYRQTLGQGPEFLTYFQNEAQLEKSRLLSDRFSAERPKGSFSTLEIQRTEQGDSAMYLCASSLGGEFNQPQHFGDGTRLSIL.